Following are 2 T cell receptor beta chains from one sample sequenced in a study of blood T cell repertoires in COVID-19. The repertoire was sequenced with immunoSEQ multiplex PCR; TCRdb's copy has only in-frame clones and lacks some. The table includes around 300,000 clones, 90% detected once. The sample comprised PBMCs or T cells enriched from blood (not recorded which). The origin of the receptors is a woman between 18 and 29 years old with acute COVID-19.

The rearrangement links TRBV28 to TRBJ2-4; TRBD1 might be the D (5 bases). V shed 9 bases and J shed 4 bases, with 16 bases lying between them. The length of the CDR3 is 14 residues. Per germline, CDR1 MDHEN and CDR2 SYDVKM. In DNA, the CDR3 is TGTGCCAGTTTCGGCCGCAGGGAAAAAAACATTCAGTACTTC. Translation gives CASFGRREKNIQYF.

V is TRBV24-1 and J is TRBJ2-7; 9 bases are a match to TRBD1. CDR1 and CDR2 (germline): KGHDR, SFDVKD. The length of the CDR3 is 14 residues. Trimming removed 5 bases from V and 5 bases from J; junction bases left unmatched: 6. The CDR3 loop is CATSVPDRGHEQYF. The CDR3 DNA follows: TGTGCCACCAGTGTTCCGGACAGGGGTCACGAGCAGTACTTC.